The 15 T cell receptor beta chains below were found in one sample sequenced in a study of blood T cells in healthy people across ages. For the second PCR, which ran for roughly 7 to 11 cycles, a sample-barcoded 5' primer and a J-beta primer mix were used. TCRdb reanalysed the 5' RACE reads using MiXCR and keeps one entry per CDR3 protein. The sample consists of 1.4 million to 1.5 million distinct CDR3 sequences, 35% to 45% of them appearing once. Sequencing was performed on blood. These receptors all come from a woman aged 18-29 years in good health.

This clonotype occurred a few times. This chain connects TRBV5-1 to TRBJ2-3; the D is unclear. The germline V gene has CDR1 SGHRS and CDR2 YFSETQ. CDR3 length equals 18 residues. V was shortened by 3 bases and J by 2 bases, with 22 bases between the two germline ends. The chain's CDR3 is CASSSDYQLRTPTDTQYF. CDR3 DNA: TGCGCCAGCAGCTCCGATTATCAGTTAAGGACCCCCACAGATACGCAGTATTTT.

This clonotype was detected only a few times. The chain uses TRBV6-1 and TRBJ1-1; D uncertain. Germline V gives CDR1 MNHNS, CDR2 SASEGT. V lost 0 bases, J lost 9 bases, and 11 bases lay in between. The CDR3 loop spans 13 amino acids. The CDR3 loop is CASSEALGRQAFF. CDR3 sequence (DNA): TGTGCCAGCAGTGAAGCGCTAGGTCGCCAAGCTTTCTTT.

This clonotype appeared a single time. The rearrangement uses TRBV27 and TRBJ2-5, with 7 bases aligning to TRBD1. V was pared by 3 bases and J by 11 bases, with 3 bases of the junction left unmatched. CDR1 is MNHEY, CDR2 SMNVEV, per germline (reference sequence). The CDR3 runs to 11 residues. The CDR3 is CASSFGQEQYF. Written as DNA, the CDR3 is TGTGCCAGCAGTTTCGGACAGGAGCAGTACTTC.

This clonotype was seen more than once but under ten times. This rearrangement joins TRBV10-3 to TRBJ2-2; 8 nucleotides align to TRBD2. CDR3 length equals 14 residues. Germline V lookup: CDR1 ENHRY, CDR2 SYGVKD. With 10 bases clipped from V and 5 bases from J, the junction kept 9 bases outside the gene matches. The DNA for the CDR3 is TGTGCCACCTCCGGACTAGCAGAGACCGGGGAGCTGTTTTTT. It codes for CATSGLAETGELFF.

Points on this clonotype: At one end, the junction sequence differs from germline, possibly due to a read error. This chain joins TRBV2 and TRBJ2-3; TRBD2 matches 14 bases. The CDR3 runs 17 residues. Germline values: CDR1 SNHLY, CDR2 FYNNEI. The CDR3 reads CASRGLAGGYRADMQYF. In nucleotides, the CDR3 is TGTGCCAGTCGAGGACTAGCGGGGGGTTACCGGGCAGATATGCAGTATTTT.

Comment on this clonotype: The junction departs from germline at one end; a sequencing error may be responsible. The chain is built from TRBV4-1 and TRBJ2-5; TRBD1 is a possible D gene (5 bases). The DNA end is a closer match to TRBJ2-7, so the J assignment may be wrong. CDR3 length: 15 residues. Per germline, CDR1 MGHRA and CDR2 YSYEKL. CDR3 region: CAGSQDIRDRNEQYF. The CDR3 bases are TGCGCCGGCAGCCAAGATATCAGGGATAGGAACGAGCAGTACTTC.

The chain combines TRBV7-9 with TRBJ1-4; D gene uncertain. CDR1 is SEHNR, CDR2 FQNEAQ, per germline (reference sequence). The CDR3 contains 13 residues. Trimming removed 2 bases at V and 8 bases at J, with 9 bases between. The CDR3 is CASSLSGSEKLFF. The CDR3 coding sequence is TGTGCCAGCAGCTTAAGTGGATCAGAAAAACTGTTTTTT.

As for this clonotype: At one boundary the junction diverges from the germline segment, which might be a read error. The V and J genes are TRBV2 and TRBJ2-3, with 14 positions matching TRBD2. CDR1 is SNHLY, CDR2 FYNNEI, per germline. The CDR3 runs 15 residues. The CDR3 region is CASRGTSGSKDTQYF. The CDR3 region has the DNA TGTGCCAGCAGGGGGACTAGCGGGAGCAAAGATACGCAGTATTTT. Full variable domain (remainder filled in from reference TRBV2 and TRBJ2-3): EPEVTQTPSHQVTQMGQEVILRCVPISNHLYFYWYRQILGQKVEFLVSFYNNEISEKSEIFDDQFSVERPDGSNFTLKIRSTKLEDSAMYFCASRGTSGSKDTQYFGPGTRLTVL.

This chain links TRBV5-5 with TRBJ2-5, with 8 bases aligning to TRBD1. Germline loops: CDR1 SGHKS, CDR2 YYEKEE (reference sequence). The CDR3 has 15 amino acids. Trimming cost V 4 bases and J 1 base; bases outside gene matches: 6. CDR3 sequence: CASSTWTGSQETQYF. DNA of the CDR3: TGTGCCAGCAGCACCTGGACAGGGAGCCAAGAGACCCAGTACTTC.

This clonotype appeared a few times. The chain recombines TRBV10-2 with TRBJ2-2; 13 nucleotides align to TRBD2. Germline loops: CDR1 WSHSY, CDR2 SAAADI. V lost 6 bases to trimming and J lost 2 bases; unmatched junction nucleotides: 3. This CDR3 contains 16 residues. The CDR3 DNA follows: TGCGCCAGCAGGGGGACTAGCGGGGTTAACACCGGGGAGCTGTTTTTT. Translated: CASRGTSGVNTGELFF.

V usage is TRBV5-6 and J usage is TRBJ1-1; D is unresolved. The CDR3 has 18 residues. V shed 1 base and J shed 0 bases, with 19 bases lying between them. CDR1 SGHDT and CDR2 YYEEEE come from the germline V gene. CDR3 in DNA: TGTGCCAGCAGCTTGCCTCGAGGCTCTGGGAGGATGAACACTGAAGCTTTCTTT. It yields the protein CASSLPRGSGRMNTEAFF.

The chain is built from TRBV6-4 and TRBJ2-3; 11 nucleotides agree with TRBD2. Germline lookup yields CDR1 MRHNA and CDR2 SNTAGT. V lost 6 bases and J lost 5; bases outside the gene matches: 4. This CDR3 comprises 14 residues. The CDR3: CASRTTSGGDTQYF. The CDR3 nucleotides read TGTGCCAGCAGGACCACTAGCGGGGGAGATACGCAGTATTTT.

CDR3 in DNA: TGTGCCAGCACTGGGGACAGGGAATACAATGAGCAGTTCTTC. Protein sequence: CASTGDREYNEQFF. The gene calls are TRBV2 and TRBJ2-1; 9 bases align to TRBD1. CDR3 length: 14 amino acids. The germline V gene encodes CDR1 SNHLY and CDR2 FYNNEI. V shed 7 bases and J 4 bases; nucleotides not matched to a gene: 5.

This clonotype came up a few times. The V gene is TRBV3-1, the J gene TRBJ2-5, with a tentative D call TRBD2 (5 bases). CDR3 size: 13 residues. Germline loops: CDR1 LGHDT, CDR2 YNNKEL (reference sequence). Trimming cost V 1 base and J 9 bases, with 12 bases left between them. The CDR3 here is CASSQGTLVSQYF. The DNA of the CDR3 is TGTGCCAGCAGCCAAGGAACACTAGTGTCCCAGTACTTC.

The chain carries TRBV6-2 or TRBV6-3 and TRBJ2-1, with TRBD2 matching over 12 bases. CDR1 MNHEY and CDR2 SVGEGT come from the germline V gene. Germline trimming cut 0 bases from V and 4 bases from J; bases unmatched to any gene: 7. The CDR3 totals 18 residues. In DNA, the CDR3 is TGTGCCAGCAGTTACTCTCCTAGCGGGGGGGCAGAATACAATGAGCAGTTCTTC. Residues: CASSYSPSGGAEYNEQFF.